The rows below give T cell receptor beta chains drawn from one sample of a study of a mutant IDH1 vaccine in newly diagnosed glioma. Using immunoSEQ multiplex PCR, the repertoire was profiled, and TCRdb retains in-frame clones only, with some absent. Of 25,000 to 30,000 clones listed, roughly four fifths are singletons. Their recognized antigens are unknown. The starting material was PBMCs, obtained from a glioma patient whose treatment included an IDH1 peptide vaccine. The receptors shown here come from a woman in her 30s with glioma. The CDR3 runs from the conserved cysteine through the conserved F or W. Fields, in order: D gene, clone size, V gene, J gene, CDR3 DNA, CDR3 protein. The D gene is left open where the match is weak. Size tells how often a clone was seen (once, few, many) or the class of an expanded clone, and some rows leave it out.

d_call: TRBD1
clone_size: -
v_call: TRBV10-3
j_call: TRBJ1-3
cdr3_nt: TGTGCCATCAGTCGGACGACAGGGACTGGAAACACCATATATTTT
cdr3_aa: CAISRTTGTGNTIYF

d_call: TRBD1
clone_size: once
v_call: TRBV2
j_call: TRBJ1-2
cdr3_nt: TGTGCCAGCAGTGACGGCGACAGGGGGCGTCAGACCTTC
cdr3_aa: CASSDGDRGRQTF

d_call: TRBD1
clone_size: -
v_call: TRBV5-1
j_call: TRBJ1-1
cdr3_nt: TGCGCCAGCAGCTTGGACAGGGGGCGGGAAGCTTTCTTT
cdr3_aa: CASSLDRGREAFF

d_call: -
clone_size: -
v_call: TRBV5-6
j_call: TRBJ1-5
cdr3_nt: TGTGCCAGCAGCTTCTCGGAAGTTAGCAATCAGCCCCAGCATTTT
cdr3_aa: CASSFSEVSNQPQHF

d_call: TRBD1
clone_size: -
v_call: TRBV7-2
j_call: TRBJ1-2
cdr3_nt: TGTGCCAGCAGCGCCCAGACAGGGAACTATGGCTACACCTTC
cdr3_aa: CASSAQTGNYGYTF

d_call: -
clone_size: few
v_call: TRBV6-1
j_call: TRBJ1-4
cdr3_nt: TGTGCCAGCAGTGACAGTACTAATGAAAAACTGTTTTTT
cdr3_aa: CASSDSTNEKLFF

d_call: -
clone_size: -
v_call: TRBV5-8
j_call: TRBJ2-5
cdr3_nt: TGTGCCAGCAGCTTGGGTACCTGGGAGACCCAGTACTTC
cdr3_aa: CASSLGTWETQYF

d_call: -
clone_size: -
v_call: TRBV29-1
j_call: TRBJ2-7
cdr3_nt: TGCAGCGTTGTAACCAGGAGGACCTCCGCCTACGAGCAGTACTTC
cdr3_aa: CSVVTRRTSAYEQYF

d_call: -
clone_size: once
v_call: TRBV19
j_call: TRBJ1-2
cdr3_nt: TGTGCCAGTAGTATGGGAGATGACACCTATGGCTACACCTTC
cdr3_aa: CASSMGDDTYGYTF

d_call: -
clone_size: -
v_call: TRBV19
j_call: TRBJ2-2
cdr3_nt: TGTGCCAGTAGTATAGTAGCCGGGGAGCTGTTTTTT
cdr3_aa: CASSIVAGELFF

d_call: -
clone_size: -
v_call: TRBV7-2
j_call: TRBJ1-5
cdr3_nt: TGTGCCAGCAGCTTAGGGTCGGGGTACCTAGGGCCCCAGCATTTT
cdr3_aa: CASSLGSGYLGPQHF

d_call: -
clone_size: -
v_call: TRBV19
j_call: TRBJ2-5
cdr3_nt: TGTGCCAGTAGTATCGCGGGTGGGGAGACCCAGTACTTC
cdr3_aa: CASSIAGGETQYF

d_call: -
clone_size: -
v_call: TRBV7-2
j_call: TRBJ2-7
cdr3_nt: TGTGCCAGCAGCTTTACAGCAGACTACGAGCAGTACTTC
cdr3_aa: CASSFTADYEQYF

d_call: -
clone_size: few
v_call: TRBV29-1
j_call: TRBJ1-4
cdr3_nt: TGCAGCGTTGCAGGGCGAACTAATGAAAAACTGTTTTTT
cdr3_aa: CSVAGRTNEKLFF

d_call: -
clone_size: -
v_call: TRBV6-1
j_call: TRBJ1-6
cdr3_nt: TGTGCCAGCAGTGACAGGTTGGTCCTCGCCCTCCACTTT
cdr3_aa: CASSDRLVLALHF

d_call: TRBD1
clone_size: -
v_call: TRBV5-1
j_call: TRBJ1-6
cdr3_nt: TGCGCCAGCAGCTGGTCACAGGGGTATAATTCACCCCTCCACTTT
cdr3_aa: CASSWSQGYNSPLHF

d_call: TRBD1
clone_size: once
v_call: TRBV7-7
j_call: TRBJ1-2
cdr3_nt: TGTGCCAGCAGCTTAAGACAGGGAGAAGGGCTAAACTATGGCTACACCTTC
cdr3_aa: CASSLRQGEGLNYGYTF

d_call: TRBD1
clone_size: -
v_call: TRBV25-1
j_call: TRBJ2-7
cdr3_nt: TGTGCCAGCAGTGAGCCCGGGACAGGGGCCTACGAGCAGTACTTC
cdr3_aa: CASSEPGTGAYEQYF

d_call: TRBD1
clone_size: -
v_call: TRBV2
j_call: TRBJ1-1
cdr3_nt: TGTGCCAGCAGGGAGGGGGACAGGGTGGGGACTGAAGCTTTCTTT
cdr3_aa: CASREGDRVGTEAFF

d_call: TRBD1
clone_size: -
v_call: TRBV5-1
j_call: TRBJ1-2
cdr3_nt: TGCGCCAGCAGCCCACAGGGGGCGAGGAACTATGGCTACACCTTC
cdr3_aa: CASSPQGARNYGYTF

d_call: -
clone_size: -
v_call: TRBV7-8
j_call: TRBJ2-7
cdr3_nt: TGTGCCAGCAGTCTGGGTTGGCAGGGACACTACGAGCAGTACTTC
cdr3_aa: CASSLGWQGHYEQYF

d_call: TRBD1
clone_size: -
v_call: TRBV29-1
j_call: TRBJ2-7
cdr3_nt: TGCAGCGTCGTGACAGGGAACGAGCAGTACTTC
cdr3_aa: CSVVTGNEQYF

d_call: TRBD1
clone_size: -
v_call: TRBV4-2
j_call: TRBJ2-2
cdr3_nt: TGTGCCAGCAGCCCACAGGGGGCGGTCACCGGGGAGCTGTTTTTT
cdr3_aa: CASSPQGAVTGELFF

d_call: -
clone_size: -
v_call: TRBV6-1
j_call: TRBJ1-1
cdr3_nt: TGTGCCAGCCATCAGACAGGGAACACTGAAGCTTTCTTT
cdr3_aa: CASHQTGNTEAFF

d_call: -
clone_size: -
v_call: TRBV5-1
j_call: TRBJ1-6
cdr3_nt: TGCGCCAGCAGCCCAAGGACTGGGTGGGATTCACCCCTCCACTTT
cdr3_aa: CASSPRTGWDSPLHF

d_call: TRBD1
clone_size: -
v_call: TRBV5-4
j_call: TRBJ1-4
cdr3_nt: TGTGCCAGCAGCTTGTCGGGGGGACAGGGGGTGGAAAAACTGTTTTTT
cdr3_aa: CASSLSGGQGVEKLFF

d_call: -
clone_size: once
v_call: TRBV5-5
j_call: TRBJ1-2
cdr3_nt: TGTGCCAGCAGCCCCCCCCGGGGGCAGAACTATGGCTACACCTTC
cdr3_aa: CASSPPRGQNYGYTF

d_call: -
clone_size: -
v_call: TRBV4-1
j_call: TRBJ2-2
cdr3_nt: TGCGCCAGCAGCACCCCCATACAGACCGGGGAGCTGTTTTTT
cdr3_aa: CASSTPIQTGELFF

d_call: TRBD2
clone_size: -
v_call: TRBV7-9
j_call: TRBJ2-3
cdr3_nt: TGTGCCAGCAGCTTCCTAGCGGGGGGGAATACGCAGTATTTT
cdr3_aa: CASSFLAGGNTQYF